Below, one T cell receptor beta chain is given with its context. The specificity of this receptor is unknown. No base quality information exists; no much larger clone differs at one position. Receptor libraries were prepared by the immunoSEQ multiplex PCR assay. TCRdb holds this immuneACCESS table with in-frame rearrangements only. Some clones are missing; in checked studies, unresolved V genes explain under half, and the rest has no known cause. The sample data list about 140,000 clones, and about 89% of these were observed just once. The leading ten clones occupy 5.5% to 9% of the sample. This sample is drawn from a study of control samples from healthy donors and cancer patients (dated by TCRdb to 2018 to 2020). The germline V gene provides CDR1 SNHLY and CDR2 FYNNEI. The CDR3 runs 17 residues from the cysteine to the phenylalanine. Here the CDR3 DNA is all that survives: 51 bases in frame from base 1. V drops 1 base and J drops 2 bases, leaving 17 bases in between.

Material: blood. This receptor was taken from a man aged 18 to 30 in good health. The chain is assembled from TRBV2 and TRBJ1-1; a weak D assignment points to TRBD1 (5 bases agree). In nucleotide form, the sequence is TGTGCCAGCAGTGAAGTAAGTCAGCAGGGACGAAACACTGAAGCTTTCTTT. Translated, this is CASSEVSQQGRNTEAFF.